This T cell receptor beta chain stems from a study of blood T cells in healthy people across ages. In the study overall: Roughly one uniquely barcoded beta molecule per two T cells was captured. Whole-study results and caveats: Comparison with aged donors showed that long-lived donors had more naive CD4+ cells and higher diversity.

Germline lookup yields CDR1 LGHNA and CDR2 YSLEER. The CDR3 is made up of 13 amino acids. The germline V and J ends were trimmed by 0 bases and 12 bases, with 12 bases remaining between them. Comment on this clonotype: The antigen remains unidentified.

PCR was performed a second time for 7 to 11 cycles using a sample-barcoded 5' primer and a J-beta primer mix. Researchers report that a template-switch adaptor with 12 random nucleotides tagged each cDNA molecule. Sequencing yielded, for each sample, at least 2.5 million paired-end reads carrying CDR3. Each CDR3 protein gets one entry after TCRdb re-called the 5' RACE reads with MiXCR. The sample comprises roughly 2 million distinct CDR3 sequences, less than 50% of which are singletons, and more than 2% rests with the top ten. This chain joins TRBV4-3 and TRBJ2-1; possible D gene TRBD1, 5 bases. The sample consisted of blood. The TCR comes from a woman aged 40 to 50 in good health. The CDR3 DNA sequence: TGCGCCAGCAGCCAAGAGGGGCGAAGGGGGCAGTTCTTC. Its protein product is CASSQEGRRGQFF.